The text below deals with one T cell receptor (beta chain). Its antigen is still unknown. This sample was taken from a study of beta chain features in type 1 diabetes. The whole isolated RNA underwent reverse transcription, so sequencing captured expressed TCRB transcripts. The assay was immunoSEQ multiplex PCR, and TCRdb's table has in-frame clones only and misses some. The table includes roughly 290,000 clones, approximately 8.1% detected once. Study findings and constraints: Patients and controls would be equally affected if PCR favored shorter templates. Naive, central memory and Treg TCRB repertoires seemed to resemble each other more closely in patients than they did in healthy donors.

The origin of this receptor is a woman between 18 and 30 years old in good health. The specimen was central memory CD4+ T cells from blood.

The DNA for the CDR3 is TGTGCCAGCAGCTTGGACCCCGGGCAACGCTACACCTTC. It yields the protein CASSLDPGQRYTF. This chain links TRBV7-2 with TRBJ1-2; the D is unclear. Germline-derived CDR1 and CDR2 are SGHTA and FQGNSA. The CDR3 runs to 13 residues. V lost 3 bases and J 9 bases, leaving 14 bases between the germline ends.